This T cell receptor (beta chain) is from a study of B cell selection in AIRE deficiency. Study results and limitations: Healthy Tconv contained 36.6% of shared healthy Treg sequences; only TCRbeta sequenced.

The data were produced by immunoSEQ multiplex PCR, yet TCRdb's version contains in-frame clones alone and is incomplete. The sample consists of some 1,700 clones, just over 85% of them appearing once. Conventional CD4 T cells were sorted as CD4+CD127+ cells. To note about this clone: Its specificity is not known.

Trimming removed 10 bases from V and 4 bases from J, with 10 bases in between. CDR3 length: 12 amino acids. The germline V gene encodes CDR1 MGHDK and CDR2 SYGVNS. The clonotype was recovered from a human donor in good health. V usage is TRBV25-1 and J usage is TRBJ2-2, with D possibly being TRBD1 or TRBD2 (5 bases each). The sample comprised CD4+CD127+ conventional T cells sorted from PBMCs. The CDR3 DNA sequence: TGTGCCACTTTTGGGGGCACCGGGGAGCTGTTTTTT. Translating gives CATFGGTGELFF.